One sample yielded the 20 T cell receptor beta chains listed below, sequenced in a study of shared clonotypes between healthy human individuals. TCRdb's copy holds only in-frame clones and misses some; the assay was immunoSEQ multiplex PCR. The sample carries some 2 million clones, roughly 94% recorded once. The specimen was naive CD4+ T cells sorted from blood. Subset defined: CD45RA+ positively selected. The receptors were gathered from a man aged 18-30 years in good health.

The chain couples TRBV27 to TRBJ2-7; 14 nucleotides agree with TRBD2. Germline V CDR1 and CDR2: MNHEY, SMNVEV (reference sequence). The CDR3 length is 17 residues. V was clipped by 4 bases and J by 1 base; unmatched bases: 6. CDR3 coding DNA: TGTGCCAGCAGTTCAGGACTAGCGGGAGGCCTTTCCTACGAGCAGTACTTC. Translating it yields CASSSGLAGGLSYEQYF.

This chain connects TRBV18 to TRBJ2-7, with D maybe TRBD1 (6 bases). The V end lost 3 bases, the J end lost 0 bases, and 15 bases lay between the germline ends. In germline, CDR1 is KGHSH, CDR2 LQKENI. This CDR3 has 16 residues. CDR3 sequence (DNA): TGTGCCAGCTCACCCGGGACACCAAGGGGCTCCTACGAGCAGTACTTC. As protein: CASSPGTPRGSYEQYF.

This clone was observed a single time. This CDR3 is CAISDGPSSTDTQYF. The DNA of the CDR3 is TGTGCCATCAGTGATGGACCATCTAGCACAGATACGCAGTATTTT. The chain employs TRBV10-3 and TRBJ2-3; D ambiguous. Germline values: CDR1 ENHRY, CDR2 SYGVKD. This CDR3 is built from 15 residues. The ends were cut back, 3 bases at V and 0 bases at J, with 10 bases in the middle.

As to this clone: Possible read error: a much larger clone is one base away. The chain uses TRBV6-6 and TRBJ1-1; D is undetermined. Between the trimmed V and J ends, which lost 4 bases and 1 base, there was a span of 7 bases. CDR1 is MNHNY, CDR2 SVGAGI, per germline (reference sequence). The CDR3 covers 13 residues. The DNA for the CDR3 is TGTGCCAGCAGTTGCTCACCGAACACTGAAGCTTTCTTT. It is translated as CASSCSPNTEAFF.

The chain employs TRBV7-9 and TRBJ2-7; 9 bases agree with TRBD1. Germline CDR1 and CDR2: SEHNR and FQNEAQ (reference sequence). V lost 6 bases to trimming and J lost 7 bases; unmatched junction nucleotides: 10. CDR3 length equals 14 residues. DNA of the CDR3: TGTGCCAGCAGTCGGGACAGGGTGTATCTGGAGCAGTACTTC. Translating it yields CASSRDRVYLEQYF.

With respect to this clone: This CDR3 is also generated by other DNA sequences in the sample. This chain uses TRBV18 with TRBJ2-5; 7 bases match TRBD1. The J segment lost 2 bases and the V segment lost 4 bases, leaving 4 bases of the junction unmatched. The V gene's germline CDR1 is KGHSH and CDR2 LQKENI. The CDR3 extends over 14 amino acids. CDR3 loop: CASSLRQGQETQYF. Here the CDR3 DNA reads TGTGCCAGCTCACTTCGACAGGGACAAGAGACCCAGTACTTC.

The chain's CDR3 is CASSLSPGGGSEQYF. DNA of the CDR3: TGTGCCAGCAGCTTATCCCCGGGGGGAGGGAGCGAGCAGTACTTC. The chain links TRBV11-3 to TRBJ2-7; 7 bases align to TRBD2. The J segment lost 6 bases and the V segment lost 2 bases, leaving 10 bases of the junction unmatched. This CDR3 comprises 15 residues. The V gene's germline CDR1 is SGHNT and CDR2 YENEEA.

This sequence joins TRBV4-1 and TRBJ1-6; TRBD1 is a possible D gene (6 bases). Trimming left V 2 bases short and J 8 bases short, with 10 bases between. From germline, CDR1 is MGHRA and CDR2 YSYEKL. The CDR3 spans 14 residues. Written as DNA, the CDR3 is TGCGCCAGCAGCCAACAAGCAGGGGATTCACCCCTCCACTTT. Its protein product is CASSQQAGDSPLHF.

Here the CDR3 reads CASSKGVGETQYF. The CDR3 DNA reads as TGTGCCAGTAGCAAAGGGGTTGGAGAGACCCAGTACTTC. The V gene is TRBV19, the J gene TRBJ2-5; TRBD1 is a possible D gene (5 bases). The CDR3 runs to 13 residues. CDR1 and CDR2 (germline): LNHDA, SQIVND (reference sequence). Trimming stripped 6 bases from V and 4 bases from J, with 12 bases between.

This clone was counted once. V gene TRBV13 combines with J gene TRBJ2-7; either TRBD1 or TRBD2 may fit D (7 bases each). Trimming took 5 bases from V and 0 from J, leaving 17 bases between them. CDR1 is PRHDT and CDR2 is FYEKMQ in the germline V gene (reference sequence). The CDR3 has 16 residues. For the CDR3, the DNA is TGTGCCAGCAGCCCCCTCAGGGAGGGGGCCTCCTACGAGCAGTACTTC. Amino acid sequence: CASSPLREGASYEQYF.

This chain joins TRBV11-2 and TRBJ1-4; D not resolved. The CDR3 has 13 amino acids. Germline V gene sequence: CDR1 SGHAT, CDR2 FQNNGV. Trimming took 1 base from V and 7 from J, leaving 7 bases between them. Here the CDR3 DNA reads TGTGCCAGCAGCTTAGGCGCAGTTGAAAAACTGTTTTTT. Translated, it gives CASSLGAVEKLFF. The full variable domain, with the rest looked up from reference TRBV11-2 and TRBJ1-4, is EAGVAQSPRYKIIEKRQSVAFWCNPISGHATLYWYQQILGQGPKLLIQFQNNGVVDDSQLPKDRFSAERLKGVDSTLKIQPAKLEDSAVYLCASSLGAVEKLFFGSGTQLSVL.

The genes are TRBV5-4 and TRBJ2-3; 7 nucleotides align to TRBD1. The J segment lost 2 bases and the V segment lost 4 bases, leaving 10 bases of the junction unmatched. This CDR3 region has 16 residues. Germline-derived CDR1 and CDR2 are SGHNT and YYREEE (reference sequence). CDR3 loop: CASSPKRGGATDTQYF. The CDR3 DNA reads TGTGCCAGCAGCCCAAAACGAGGGGGCGCCACAGATACGCAGTATTTT.

This chain joins TRBV4-1 and TRBJ1-5; no firm D call. Germline CDR1 and CDR2: MGHRA and YSYEKL. With 4 bases removed from V and 7 bases from J, the gap between germline ends came to 11 bases. CDR3 length: 13 amino acids. The CDR3 reads CASSPLGRQPQHF. DNA for the CDR3: TGCGCCAGCAGCCCCCTCGGCCGGCAGCCCCAGCATTTT.

V gene TRBV14 combines with J gene TRBJ2-2; 9 nucleotides match TRBD2. This CDR3 spans 17 amino acids. Trimming cost V 6 bases and J 0 bases; bases outside gene matches: 8. Germline assignment: CDR1 SGHDN and CDR2 FVKESK. The CDR3 DNA reads as TGTGCCAGCAGGTTCAGTCTAGCGGGGACGAACACCGGGGAGCTGTTTTTT. Its translation: CASRFSLAGTNTGELFF.

This clone was counted once. The J gene is TRBJ2-3, the V gene TRBV19, with TRBD2 matching over 12 bases. The CDR3 covers 15 residues. The V and J ends lost 6 bases and 3 bases, in that order; junction bases with no gene match: 4. CDR1 and CDR2 (germline): LNHDA, SQIVND (reference sequence). The CDR3 nucleotides read TGTGCCAGTAGGCCTAGCGGGGGGGTGACAGATACGCAGTATTTT. Protein sequence: CASRPSGGVTDTQYF.

The chain has TRBV10-3 and TRBJ2-1; TRBD2 matches 8 bases. Germline loops: CDR1 ENHRY, CDR2 SYGVKD. V dropped 8 bases and J dropped 5; count of bases not matched to a gene: 8. The CDR3 spans 14 residues. The CDR3 loop is CAIGLAGSNNEQFF. CDR3 nucleotides: TGTGCCATCGGTTTAGCGGGAAGCAACAATGAGCAGTTCTTC.

The CDR3 DNA sequence: TGCGCCAGCAGCTCGACTGGAAAGCCCCAGCATTTT. Translated, it gives CASSSTGKPQHF. The chain links TRBV4-1 to TRBJ1-5, with unresolved D. Germline lookup yields CDR1 MGHRA and CDR2 YSYEKL. The CDR3 is made up of 12 amino acids. With 5 bases removed from V and 8 bases from J, the gap between germline ends came to 10 bases.

The J gene is TRBJ2-7, the V gene TRBV6-6; D ambiguous. CDR1 and CDR2 (germline): MNHNY, SVGAGI (reference sequence). This CDR3 is 16 amino acids long. Trimming left V 0 bases short and J 1 base short, with 13 bases between. The CDR3 nucleotides are TGTGCCAGCAGTTACTCGCCCCCCGGCCTTTCCTACGAGCAGTACTTC. Residues: CASSYSPPGLSYEQYF.

A word on this clone: Other DNA sequences in this specimen translate into the identical CDR3. The chain couples TRBV30 to TRBJ1-2; D unclear. Trimming pared 0 bases from V and 7 bases from J, leaving 6 bases between. The CDR3 contains 11 residues. Germline CDR1 GTSNPN, CDR2 SVGIG (reference sequence). In DNA form, the CDR3 reads TGTGCCTGGAGTGTGGGAGGTGGCTACACCTTC. The encoded protein is CAWSVGGGYTF.

The chain employs TRBV4-3 and TRBJ2-7; 16 nucleotides line up with TRBD2. Trimming cost V 1 base and J 3 bases; bases outside gene matches: 15. Germline loops: CDR1 LGHNA, CDR2 YSLEER. This CDR3 is 21 amino acids long. CDR3 DNA: TGCGCCAGCAGCCAAGTACCACCTGGGGGGACTAGCGGGAGGGCCGACTACGAGCAGTACTTC. This translates into CASSQVPPGGTSGRADYEQYF.